Listed here are 14 T cell receptor beta chains from one sample, sequenced in a study of blood T cell repertoires in COVID-19. Assay used: immunoSEQ multiplex PCR; TCRdb lists only in-frame clones, some missing. The sample yields about 290,000 clones, roughly nine tenths seen once. Source material: peripheral blood. The receptors here all came from a woman aged 25-40 years with COVID-19, enrolled during active disease.

This rearrangement joins TRBV19 to TRBJ1-5, with 7 bases matching TRBD1. Losses at the gene ends were 10 bases for V and 6 bases for J; bases not matched to a gene: 9. Germline loops: CDR1 LNHDA, CDR2 SQIVND (reference sequence). CDR3 length: 13 residues. CDR3 amino acids: CANLTGDPQPQHF. Written as DNA, the CDR3 is TGTGCCAACCTAACAGGGGACCCTCAGCCCCAGCATTTT.

The V and J genes are TRBV11-3 and TRBJ2-3, with 7 bases aligning to TRBD1. Losses at the gene ends were 8 bases for V and 4 bases for J; bases not matched to a gene: 3. This CDR3 has 12 residues. Germline V CDR1 and CDR2: SGHNT, YENEEA. CDR3 protein: CASYQGADTQYF. The DNA of the CDR3 is TGTGCCAGCTACCAGGGGGCAGATACGCAGTATTTT.

The V call is TRBV27, the J call TRBJ2-5; TRBD2 aligns across 8 bases. This CDR3 is built from 16 residues. Germline V gene lookup returns CDR1 MNHEY and CDR2 SMNVEV (reference sequence). The V and J ends lost 4 bases and 4 bases, in that order; junction bases with no gene match: 11. CDR3 in amino acids: CASSSLEAGVGETQYF. The CDR3, as DNA: TGTGCCAGCAGTTCACTGGAAGCGGGGGTGGGAGAGACCCAGTACTTC.

The CDR3 nucleotides read TGTGCCAGCAAGCCGGGACAGTCTAATGAAAAACTGTTTTTT. This codes for CASKPGQSNEKLFF. V usage is TRBV6-5 and J usage is TRBJ1-4, with TRBD1 matching over 7 bases. This CDR3 comprises 14 residues. The junction had 5 bases not matched to a gene; V was cut back by 7 bases and J by 3 bases. Germline CDR1 reads MNHEY; CDR2 reads SVGAGI.

On this clone itself: One end of the junction fails to match germline, which may point to a read error. This chain uses TRBV7-9 with TRBJ2-1, with D possibly matching TRBD2 (6 bases). Germline CDR1 and CDR2: SEHNR and FQNEAQ (reference sequence). This CDR3 is built from 16 residues. The CDR3 bases are TGTGCCAGCACCTTAGAGGTCGCGGGGCTTGTCAATGAGCAGTTCTTC. Its protein product is CASTLEVAGLVNEQFF.

This rearrangement joins TRBV5-1 to TRBJ1-2, with D uncertain. This CDR3 comprises 13 residues. The ends were cut back, 0 bases at V and 1 base at J, with 4 bases in the middle. CDR1 is SGHRS and CDR2 is YFSETQ in the germline V gene. CDR3 DNA sequence: TGCGCCAGCAGCTTGGCAGATAACTATGGCTACACCTTC. Its translation: CASSLADNYGYTF.

This clone was observed at least ten times. The chain couples TRBV19 to TRBJ2-7; 8 bases match TRBD1. The CDR3 has 14 amino acids. Germline CDR1 LNHDA, CDR2 SQIVND (reference sequence). Unmatched junction bases numbered 3, after V lost 1 base and J lost 4 bases. The CDR3 is CASSIGNRGYEQYF. The CDR3 nucleotides read TGTGCCAGTAGTATAGGCAACAGGGGGTACGAGCAGTACTTC.

V usage is TRBV30 and J usage is TRBJ1-3; 7 bases are shared with TRBD1. The CDR3 contains 20 residues. Germline trimming cut 2 bases from V and 0 bases from J; bases unmatched to any gene: 19. CDR1 is GTSNPN and CDR2 is SVGIG in the germline V gene (reference sequence). The CDR3 coding sequence is TGTGCCTGGAGTTTCCCTTACCTTAAACCGGGACAGAGCTCTGGAAACACCATATATTTT. Amino acids: CAWSFPYLKPGQSSGNTIYF.

The gene calls are TRBV18 and TRBJ1-2; weak D call: TRBD1 (6 bases). Germline CDR1 reads KGHSH; CDR2 reads LQKENI. Deletions cut 6 bases from V and 8 bases from J, with 13 bases between. The CDR3 loop spans 12 amino acids. The CDR3 nucleotides read TGTGCCAGCTCGTCGGGACATCAGGGCTACACCTTC. It codes for CASSSGHQGYTF.

The rearrangement joins TRBV4-1 to TRBJ2-2; 9 bases line up with TRBD2. V gave up 1 base and J gave up 7 bases; unmatched junction bases: 7. This CDR3 comprises 16 residues. Germline V gives CDR1 MGHRA, CDR2 YSYEKL. CDR3: CASSQGRRGGRGELFF. The CDR3 coding sequence is TGCGCCAGCAGCCAAGGAAGGCGGGGGGGCCGCGGGGAGCTGTTTTTT.

The chain employs TRBV4-2 and TRBJ1-1; TRBD1 might be the D (6 bases). Trimming took off 0 bases at V and 3 bases at J, with 14 bases between the two ends. The CDR3 covers 16 residues. The germline CDR1 and CDR2 sequences are LGHNA and YNFKEQ. DNA of the CDR3: TGTGCCAGCAGCCAAGAAGTAGGCAGGGGTCACACTGAAGCTTTCTTT. Translation gives CASSQEVGRGHTEAFF.

The chain carries TRBV7-9 and TRBJ1-2; a possible D gene is TRBD1 (5 bases). Trimming stripped 1 base from V and 8 bases from J, with 17 bases between. The CDR3 loop spans 15 amino acids. The germline CDR1 and CDR2 sequences are SEHNR and FQNEAQ (reference sequence). CDR3 sequence (DNA): TGTGCCAGCAGCTTAGATGATGGGGCCAGTACCGGCTACACCTTC. Protein sequence: CASSLDDGASTGYTF.

The DNA for the CDR3 is TGTGCCCGTAACGAGGACAATGAGCAGTTCTTC. Encoded protein: CARNEDNEQFF. The chain carries TRBV6-5 and TRBJ2-1; D is ambiguous. The V end lost 11 bases, the J end lost 5 bases, and 10 bases lay between the germline ends. Germline assignment: CDR1 MNHEY and CDR2 SVGAGI. This CDR3 comprises 11 residues.

CDR3 sequence reads: CASSEGLTEGYGYTF. DNA for the CDR3: TGTGCCAGCAGTGAAGGACTCACTGAGGGTTATGGCTACACCTTC. The genes are TRBV2 and TRBJ1-2; no clear D. Trimming removed 1 base at V and 5 bases at J, with 14 bases between. The CDR3 spans 15 residues. CDR1 and CDR2 (germline): SNHLY, FYNNEI. The entire variable domain, with the rest obtained from reference TRBV2 and TRBJ1-2, is as follows: EPEVTQTPSHQVTQMGQEVILRCVPISNHLYFYWYRQILGQKVEFLVSFYNNEISEKSEIFDDQFSVERPDGSNFTLKIRSTKLEDSAMYFCASSEGLTEGYGYTFGSGTRLTVV.